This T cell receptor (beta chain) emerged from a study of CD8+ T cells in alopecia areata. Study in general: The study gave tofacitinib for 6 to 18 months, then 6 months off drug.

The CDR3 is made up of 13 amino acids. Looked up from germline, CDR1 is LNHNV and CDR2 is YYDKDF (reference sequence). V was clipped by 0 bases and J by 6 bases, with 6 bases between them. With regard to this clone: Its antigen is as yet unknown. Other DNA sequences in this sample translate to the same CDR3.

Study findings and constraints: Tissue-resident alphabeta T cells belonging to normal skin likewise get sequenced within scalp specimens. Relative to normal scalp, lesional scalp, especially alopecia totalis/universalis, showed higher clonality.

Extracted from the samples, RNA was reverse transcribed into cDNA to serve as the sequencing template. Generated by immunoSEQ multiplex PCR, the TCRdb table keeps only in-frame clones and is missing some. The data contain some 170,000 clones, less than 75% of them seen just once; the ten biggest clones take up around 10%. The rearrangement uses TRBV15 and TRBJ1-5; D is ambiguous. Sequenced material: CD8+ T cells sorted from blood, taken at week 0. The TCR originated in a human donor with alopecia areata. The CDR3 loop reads CATSRDRGQPQHF. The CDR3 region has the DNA TGTGCCACCAGCAGAGATAGAGGTCAGCCCCAGCATTTT.